These T cell receptor beta chains were read from a single sample in a study of blood T cells in healthy people across ages. TCRdb processed the 5' RACE reads anew with MiXCR; each CDR3 protein has one entry. The sample contains roughly 800,000 distinct CDR3 sequences, 55% to 75% of which appear only once. Sequencing was carried out using blood. The receptors derive from a man aged 30 to 45 in good health. CDR3s include the opening cysteine and the closing phenylalanine or tryptophan. The D gene is left open where the match is weak. Clone size is shown for a subset of rows, as once, few, many or a class of expanded clone.

len: 15; d_gene: .; j_gene: TRBJ2-1; abundance: few; v_gene: TRBV6-5; CDR3aa: CASSYSSHSYNEQFF; CDR3nt: TGTGCCAGCAGTTACAGCAGTCACTCCTACAATGAGCAGTTCTTC
len: 13; d_gene: TRBD1; j_gene: TRBJ2-7; abundance: few; v_gene: TRBV29-1; CDR3aa: CSVTGQGAGEQYF; CDR3nt: TGCAGCGTGACGGGACAGGGGGCTGGGGAGCAGTACTTC
len: 13; d_gene: .; j_gene: TRBJ2-7; abundance: .; v_gene: TRBV20-1; CDR3aa: CSAYYRANYEQYF; CDR3nt: TGCAGTGCCTACTACAGGGCCAACTACGAGCAGTACTTC
len: 15; d_gene: TRBD1; j_gene: TRBJ2-7; abundance: few; v_gene: TRBV6-5; CDR3aa: CASSLLTGVSYEQYF; CDR3nt: TGTGCCAGCAGTCTCCTGACAGGGGTTTCCTACGAGCAGTACTTC
len: 11; d_gene: .; j_gene: TRBJ1-1; abundance: .; v_gene: TRBV20-1; CDR3aa: CSASPGAQAFF; CDR3nt: TGCAGTGCTAGCCCCGGAGCGCAAGCTTTCTTT
len: 15; d_gene: TRBD1; j_gene: TRBJ2-5; abundance: .; v_gene: TRBV9; CDR3aa: CASSVSGTGEETQYF; CDR3nt: TGTGCCAGCAGCGTTTCCGGGACAGGAGAAGAGACCCAGTACTTC
len: 14; d_gene: TRBD2; j_gene: TRBJ2-7; abundance: .; v_gene: TRBV4-1; CDR3aa: CASSLTSGQETRYF; CDR3nt: TGCGCCAGCAGCCTCACTAGCGGCCAAGAGACCCGGTACTTC
len: 17; d_gene: TRBD2; j_gene: TRBJ2-2; abundance: few; v_gene: TRBV20-1; CDR3aa: CSASPGTSGRKRGELFF; CDR3nt: TGCAGTGCCAGCCCCGGGACTAGCGGGAGAAAAAGGGGGGAGCTGTTTTTT
len: 13; d_gene: .; j_gene: TRBJ2-5; abundance: few; v_gene: TRBV7-2; CDR3aa: CASSSLTAETQYF; CDR3nt: TGTGCCAGCAGCTCCCTAACGGCGGAGACCCAGTACTTC
len: 15; d_gene: .; j_gene: TRBJ2-4; abundance: .; v_gene: TRBV28; CDR3aa: CASRPGGDSRNIQYF; CDR3nt: TGTGCCAGCAGGCCAGGTGGCGACAGTCGGAACATTCAGTATTTC
len: 17; d_gene: .; j_gene: TRBJ2-3; abundance: many; v_gene: TRBV2; CDR3aa: CASSLTSTWERKDTQYF; CDR3nt: TGTGCCAGCAGTCTTACGTCGACGTGGGAGAGGAAGGATACGCAGTATTTT
len: 17; d_gene: .; j_gene: TRBJ2-2; abundance: .; v_gene: TRBV5-1; CDR3aa: CASRPPDGGTNTGELFF; CDR3nt: TGCGCCAGCAGGCCCCCTGACGGGGGAACGAACACCGGGGAGCTGTTTTTT
len: 14; d_gene: .; j_gene: TRBJ2-1; abundance: few; v_gene: TRBV7-3; CDR3aa: CASSQDYRDGEQFF; CDR3nt: TGTGCCAGCAGCCAAGATTACAGGGATGGTGAGCAGTTCTTC
len: 13; d_gene: .; j_gene: TRBJ2-7; abundance: few; v_gene: TRBV29-1; CDR3aa: CSVSPGYGHEQYF; CDR3nt: TGCAGCGTTTCGCCTGGGTACGGCCACGAGCAGTACTTC
len: 14; d_gene: .; j_gene: TRBJ1-1; abundance: few; v_gene: TRBV7-2; CDR3aa: CASTPGQANTEAFF; CDR3nt: TGTGCCAGCACCCCCGGTCAGGCTAACACTGAAGCTTTCTTT
len: 14; d_gene: .; j_gene: TRBJ2-3; abundance: .; v_gene: TRBV20-1; CDR3aa: CSARASPGTDTQYF; CDR3nt: TGCAGTGCTAGAGCCAGCCCTGGCACAGATACGCAGTATTTT
len: 13; d_gene: .; j_gene: TRBJ2-5; abundance: .; v_gene: TRBV6-1; CDR3aa: CASNRGEAETQYF; CDR3nt: TGTGCCAGCAATCGGGGAGAAGCGGAGACCCAGTACTTC
len: 14; d_gene: TRBD1; j_gene: TRBJ2-1; abundance: .; v_gene: TRBV5-4; CDR3aa: CASSRGQGFHEQFF; CDR3nt: TGTGCCAGCAGTCGTGGACAGGGGTTCCATGAGCAGTTCTTC
len: 17; d_gene: TRBD1; j_gene: TRBJ2-5; abundance: .; v_gene: TRBV4-1; CDR3aa: CASSLGPDRGAQETQYF; CDR3nt: TGCGCCAGCAGCCTTGGACCGGACAGGGGGGCCCAAGAGACCCAGTACTTC
len: 15; d_gene: .; j_gene: TRBJ2-5; abundance: few; v_gene: TRBV7-9; CDR3aa: CASSFASGGGETQYF; CDR3nt: TGTGCCAGCAGCTTCGCGTCAGGTGGTGGGGAGACCCAGTACTTC